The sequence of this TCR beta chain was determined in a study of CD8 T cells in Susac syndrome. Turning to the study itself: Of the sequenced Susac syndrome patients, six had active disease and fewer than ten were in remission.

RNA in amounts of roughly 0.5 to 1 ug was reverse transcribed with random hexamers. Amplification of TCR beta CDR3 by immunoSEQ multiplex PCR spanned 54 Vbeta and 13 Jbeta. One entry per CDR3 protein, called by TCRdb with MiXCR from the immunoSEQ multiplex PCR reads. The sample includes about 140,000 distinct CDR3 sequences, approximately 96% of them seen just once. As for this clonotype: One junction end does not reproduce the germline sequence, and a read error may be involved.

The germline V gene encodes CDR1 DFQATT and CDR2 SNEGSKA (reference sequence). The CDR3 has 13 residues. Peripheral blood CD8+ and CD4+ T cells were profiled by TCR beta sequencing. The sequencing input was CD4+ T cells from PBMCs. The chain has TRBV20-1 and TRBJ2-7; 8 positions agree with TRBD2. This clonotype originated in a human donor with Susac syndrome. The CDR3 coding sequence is TGCAGTGCCAGAGCGGGGGTGGACTACGAGCAGTACTTC. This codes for CSARAGVDYEQYF.